These 14 T cell receptor beta chains were sequenced from one sample in a study of regulatory T cells in long-lasting Graves disease. Arm-PCR of CDR3 regions and iRepertoire HTBI primers were used to build TCR beta libraries. One entry per CDR3 protein results from TCRdb running MiXCR on the multiplex PCR reads. The sample lists 450,000 to 600,000 distinct CDR3 sequences; approximately 13% were seen once. The sample's time point: newly diagnosed GD, antithyroid drugs for less than 3 months. PBMCs provided the RNA from which the TCR library was made. These data were also reused for a study on T cells in Graves' hyperthyroidism and ophthalmopathy.

The specimen comprised peripheral blood mononuclear cells (PBMCs), sampled at new diagnosis, from a patient treated with antithyroid drugs. The receptor set was obtained from a man aged 30-40 years with Graves disease.

This clonotype showed up many times. V usage is TRBV29-1 and J usage is TRBJ2-1; TRBD2 matches at 11 bases. Per the germline V gene, CDR1 is SQVTM and CDR2 is ANQGSEA. Trimming took 7 bases from V and 5 from J; bases not matched to a gene: 7. The CDR3 covers 14 residues. CDR3 coding DNA: TGCAGCGGCCTAGCGGGAGGAATCCACAATGAGCAGTTCTTC. This translates into CSGLAGGIHNEQFF.

This clonotype was seen a handful of times. This sequence joins TRBV6-5 and TRBJ1-1, with a possible D match to TRBD1 (6 bases). The CDR3 has 14 amino acids. V lost 2 bases to trimming and J lost 1 base, with 8 bases between them. From germline, CDR1 is MNHEY and CDR2 SVGAGI. CDR3 in amino acids: CASSYRGSNTEAFF. CDR3 DNA: TGTGCCAGCAGTTACAGGGGGTCGAACACTGAAGCTTTCTTT.

Remarks on this clonotype: This may arise from a read error, as a much more abundant clone is one base away. The chain couples TRBV2 to TRBJ1-5; no reliable D call. The CDR3 is 14 amino acids. Looked up from germline, CDR1 is SNHLY and CDR2 is FYNNEI. CDR3 DNA sequence: TGTACCAGCCGTCCTTCAAGTAGCAATCAGCCCCAGCATTTT. The encoded protein is CTSRPSSSNQPQHF.

Points on this clonotype: A much larger clone sits a single nucleotide away, making a read error possible. The chain uses TRBV6-5 and TRBJ1-2; D gene unclear. This CDR3 has 17 residues. V was pared by 4 bases and J by 0 bases, with 18 bases between. Germline lookup yields CDR1 MNHEY and CDR2 SVGAGI. CDR3 DNA sequence: TGTGCCAGCAGTTCCGGCAGACGTTTCTCAGCTAACTATGGCTACACCTTC. It codes for CASSSGRRFSANYGYTF.

This clonotype was recorded many times. The chain recombines TRBV27 with TRBJ1-2, with a weak D call TRBD1 (5 bases). Trimming stripped 5 bases from V and 3 bases from J, with 10 bases between. Germline V gene data show CDR1 as MNHEY and CDR2 as SMNVEV (reference sequence). CDR3 length equals 13 residues. The CDR3 DNA follows: TGTGCCAGCAGTGACGACAGATACTATGGCTACACCTTC. Translating gives CASSDDRYYGYTF.

Only a few counts were recorded for this clonotype. V usage is TRBV5-6 and J usage is TRBJ1-2; 8 nucleotides match TRBD1. Per the germline V gene, CDR1 is SGHDT and CDR2 is YYEEEE. The ends lost 4 bases at V and 8 bases at J; junction bases unmatched: 7. The CDR3 is made up of 13 amino acids. The CDR3: CASSADRAWGYTF. For the CDR3, the DNA is TGTGCCAGCAGCGCGGACAGGGCCTGGGGCTACACCTTC.

This clonotype occurred many times. The chain has TRBV20-1 and TRBJ2-1, with TRBD2 matching 15 bases. Trimming cost V 4 bases and J 0 bases; bases outside gene matches: 13. Germline V gene sequence: CDR1 DFQATT, CDR2 SNEGSKA (reference sequence). The CDR3 runs 20 residues. CDR3 nucleotides: TGCAGTGCTAACCGAGCCGGGACTAGCGGGAGGCCAAGCTCCTACAATGAGCAGTTCTTC. Translation gives CSANRAGTSGRPSSYNEQFF.

This clonotype has a count of ten or more. The chain uses TRBV30 and TRBJ2-1; D is tentatively TRBD1 or TRBD2 (5 bases each). CDR1 GTSNPN and CDR2 SVGIG come from the germline V gene (reference sequence). The ends were cut back, 5 bases at V and 8 bases at J, with 13 bases in the middle. The CDR3 has 12 amino acids. CDR3 region: CAWASEGHEQFF. CDR3 in DNA: TGTGCCTGGGCCTCTGAGGGACATGAGCAGTTCTTC.

This clonotype has at least ten counts. The chain links TRBV20-1 to TRBJ2-3; TRBD2 aligns across 7 bases. The CDR3 covers 14 residues. Germline V gives CDR1 DFQATT, CDR2 SNEGSKA (reference sequence). Trimming took 0 bases from V and 9 from J; bases not matched to a gene: 9. The chain's CDR3 is CSARDSRTGGTQYF. CDR3 DNA sequence: TGCAGTGCTAGAGATAGCAGGACGGGAGGCACGCAGTATTTT.

This clonotype has a count of ten or more. The chain has TRBV2 and TRBJ2-7; D is perhaps TRBD2 (6 bases). Germline assignment: CDR1 SNHLY and CDR2 FYNNEI. V was shortened by 7 bases and J by 10 bases, with 14 bases between the two germline ends. The CDR3 length is 11 residues. The CDR3, as DNA: TGTGCCAGCACGGACGGGACTCGCCAGTACTTC. The encoded protein is CASTDGTRQYF. The complete variable domain, with remaining parts taken from reference TRBV2 and TRBJ2-7, reads EPEVTQTPSHQVTQMGQEVILRCVPISNHLYFYWYRQILGQKVEFLVSFYNNEISEKSEIFDDQFSVERPDGSNFTLKIRSTKLEDSAMYFCASTDGTRQYFGPGTRLTVT.

Details on this clonotype: A much larger clone sits a single nucleotide away, making a read error possible. The chain links TRBV12-3 or TRBV12-4 to TRBJ1-5; D perhaps matches TRBD1 (5 bases). V lost 10 bases and J 0 bases, leaving 19 bases between the germline ends. The CDR3 is 16 residues long. CDR3 residues: CANAPRMGPSNQPQHF. Here the CDR3 DNA reads TGTGCCAACGCACCACGAATGGGACCTAGCAATCAGCCCCAGCATTTT.

This clonotype was seen repeatedly, ten times or more. J is TRBJ1-3 and V is TRBV20-1; weak D call: TRBD1 (5 bases). CDR1 and CDR2 (germline): DFQATT, SNEGSKA (reference sequence). V lost 2 bases, J lost 0 bases, and 11 bases lay in between. The length of the CDR3 is 15 residues. CDR3 DNA sequence: TGCAGTGCTAGAACATTGGGGCGCTCTGGAAACACCATATATTTT. Amino acid sequence: CSARTLGRSGNTIYF.

V and J are TRBV24-1 and TRBJ2-1, with D maybe TRBD2 (7 bases). Trimming removed 0 bases at V and 5 bases at J, with 19 bases between. Germline-derived CDR1 and CDR2 are KGHDR and SFDVKD. The CDR3 spans 18 residues. The CDR3 nucleotides read TGTGCCACCAGTGATTTGCAAGGGGGGGCAGGGCGGGACAATGAGCAGTTCTTC. Translating it yields CATSDLQGGAGRDNEQFF.

This clonotype was seen only a few times. CDR3 sequence (DNA): TGTGCCAGCAGTTATAATTACAATGAGCAGTTCTTC. The encoded protein is CASSYNYNEQFF. This sequence joins TRBV6-5 and TRBJ2-1; D is undetermined. Germline CDR1 reads MNHEY; CDR2 reads SVGAGI. Trimming pared 3 bases from V and 4 bases from J, leaving 4 bases between. The CDR3 is made up of 12 amino acids.